The 2 T cell receptor beta chains given below trace back to one sample, sequenced in a study of cytomegalovirus exposure and HLA in healthy donors. It was with 60 Vbeta and 13 Jbeta primers that the PCR ran. TCRdb keeps only in-frame clones here, not all; method: immunoSEQ multiplex PCR. The table has fewer than 250,000 clones, around 86% seen once. The specimen sequenced was PBMCs. The source of these receptors is a woman aged 45-59 years in good health and CMV-seropositive.

The rearrangement joins TRBV6-5 to TRBJ1-5; no reliable D call. This CDR3 is 15 amino acids long. V lost 4 bases, J lost 1 base, and 11 bases lay in between. Germline assignment: CDR1 MNHEY and CDR2 SVGAGI. CDR3 region: CASSSEGRSNQPQHF. CDR3 sequence (DNA): TGTGCCAGCAGTTCAGAGGGTCGGAGCAATCAGCCCCAGCATTTT.

The V gene is TRBV6-1, the J gene TRBJ1-5, with D possibly matching TRBD1 (5 bases). Germline V CDR1 and CDR2: MNHNS, SASEGT. The CDR3 totals 16 residues. The V end lost 1 base, the J end lost 10 bases, and 20 bases lay between the germline ends. The CDR3 coding sequence is TGTGCCAGCAGTGAAGGGTTTTCGGCCAGGGAAATACCCCAGCATTTT. This codes for CASSEGFSAREIPQHF.